This entry concerns a single T cell receptor beta chain. Other DNA sequences in the sample encode the same CDR3. The sample comes from a study of blood T cell repertoires in COVID-19. Method: immunoSEQ multiplex PCR; TCRdb's copy keeps in-frame clones and lacks some. The sample records some 240,000 clones, approximately 83% being singletons. The TCR sequence derives from an elderly woman with acute or convalescent COVID-19. Sequencing was carried out using peripheral blood.

In nucleotides, the CDR3 is TGTGCCAGCAGTTTGCAGGATACCGGGGAGCTGTTTTTT. Residues: CASSLQDTGELFF. V usage is TRBV12-3 or TRBV12-4 and J usage is TRBJ2-2; D not certain. This CDR3 spans 13 amino acids. Trimming cost V 3 bases and J 5 bases, with 7 bases left between them.